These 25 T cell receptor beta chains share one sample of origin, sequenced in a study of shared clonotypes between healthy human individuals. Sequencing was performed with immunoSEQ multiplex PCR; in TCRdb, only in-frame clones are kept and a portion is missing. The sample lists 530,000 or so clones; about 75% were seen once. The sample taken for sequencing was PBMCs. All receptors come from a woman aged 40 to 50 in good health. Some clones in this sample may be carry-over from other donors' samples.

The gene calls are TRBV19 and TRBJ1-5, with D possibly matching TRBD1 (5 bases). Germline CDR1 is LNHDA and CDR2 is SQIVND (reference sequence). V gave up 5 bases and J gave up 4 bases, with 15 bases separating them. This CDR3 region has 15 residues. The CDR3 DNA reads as TGTGCCAGTAGTCCACAGACAGTATGGAATCAGCCCCAGCATTTT. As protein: CASSPQTVWNQPQHF.

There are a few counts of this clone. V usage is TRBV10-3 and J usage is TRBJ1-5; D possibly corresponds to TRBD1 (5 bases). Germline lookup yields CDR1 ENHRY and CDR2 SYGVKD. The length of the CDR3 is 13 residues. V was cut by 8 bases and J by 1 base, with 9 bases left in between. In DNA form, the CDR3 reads TGTGCCATCTGTGGGGGGAGCAATCAGCCCCAGCATTTT. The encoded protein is CAICGGSNQPQHF.

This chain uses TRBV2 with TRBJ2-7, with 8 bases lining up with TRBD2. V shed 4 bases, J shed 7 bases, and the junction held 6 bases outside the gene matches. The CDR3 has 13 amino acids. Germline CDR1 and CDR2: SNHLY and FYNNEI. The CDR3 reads CASSGETSEEQYF. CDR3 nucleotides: TGTGCCAGCAGTGGGGAGACTAGCGAAGAGCAGTACTTC.

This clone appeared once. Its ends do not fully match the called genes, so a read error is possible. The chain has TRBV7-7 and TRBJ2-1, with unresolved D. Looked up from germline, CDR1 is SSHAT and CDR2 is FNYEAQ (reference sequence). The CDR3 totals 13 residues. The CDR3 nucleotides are TGTGCTAGCAGCTTATTCCTGCGGTCGGAGCAGTTCTTC. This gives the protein CASSLFLRSEQFF.

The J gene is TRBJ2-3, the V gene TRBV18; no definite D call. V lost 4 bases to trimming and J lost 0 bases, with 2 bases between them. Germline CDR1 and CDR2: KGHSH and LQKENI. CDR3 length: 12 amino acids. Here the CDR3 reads CASSQSTDTQYF. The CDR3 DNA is TGTGCCAGCTCACAAAGCACAGATACGCAGTATTTT.

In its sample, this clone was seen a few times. The CDR3 loop is CASSDSRGGETQYF. The CDR3 DNA reads TGTGCCAGCAGTGATTCCCGAGGAGGGGAGACCCAGTACTTC. V usage is TRBV2 and J usage is TRBJ2-5; tentative D call: TRBD2 (6 bases). Germline V gene data show CDR1 as SNHLY and CDR2 as FYNNEI. Trimming stripped 3 bases from V and 5 bases from J, with 13 bases between. The CDR3 totals 14 residues.

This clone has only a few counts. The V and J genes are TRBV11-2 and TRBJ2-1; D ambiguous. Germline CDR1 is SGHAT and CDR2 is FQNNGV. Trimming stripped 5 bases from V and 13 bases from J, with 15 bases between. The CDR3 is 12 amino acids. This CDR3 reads CASSLQPRFQFF. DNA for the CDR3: TGTGCCAGCAGCCTACAACCCCGATTTCAGTTCTTC.

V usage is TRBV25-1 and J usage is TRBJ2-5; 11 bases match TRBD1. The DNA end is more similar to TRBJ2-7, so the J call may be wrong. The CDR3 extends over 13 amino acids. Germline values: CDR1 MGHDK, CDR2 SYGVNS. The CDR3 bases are TGTGCCAGCGGGGGACAGGGGGTGAACGAGCAGTACTTC. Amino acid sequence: CASGGQGVNEQYF.

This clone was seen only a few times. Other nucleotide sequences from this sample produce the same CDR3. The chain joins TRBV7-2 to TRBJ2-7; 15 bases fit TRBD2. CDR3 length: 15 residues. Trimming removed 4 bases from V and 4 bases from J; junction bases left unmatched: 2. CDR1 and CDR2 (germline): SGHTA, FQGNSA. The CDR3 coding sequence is TGTGCCAGCAGCTCGGGACTAGCGGGAGGATACGAGCAGTACTTC. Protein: CASSSGLAGGYEQYF. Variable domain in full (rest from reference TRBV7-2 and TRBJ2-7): GAGVSQSPSNKVTEKGKDVELRCDPISGHTALYWYRQSLGQGLEFLIYFQGNSAPDKSGLPSDRFSAERTGGSVSTLTIQRTQQEDSAVYLCASSSGLAGGYEQYFGPGTRLTVT.

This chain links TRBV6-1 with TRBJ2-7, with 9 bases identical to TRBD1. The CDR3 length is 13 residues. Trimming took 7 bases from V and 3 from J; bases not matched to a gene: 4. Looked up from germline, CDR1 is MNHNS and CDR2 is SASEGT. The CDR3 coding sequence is TGTGCCAGCACCAACAGGGGGCTCTACGAGCAGTACTTC. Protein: CASTNRGLYEQYF.

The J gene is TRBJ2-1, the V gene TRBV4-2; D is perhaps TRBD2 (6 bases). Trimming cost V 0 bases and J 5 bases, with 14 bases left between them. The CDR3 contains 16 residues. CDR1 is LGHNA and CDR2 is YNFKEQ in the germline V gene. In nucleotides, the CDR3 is TGTGCCAGCAGCCAAGATGTAATAGCGGTTCACAATGAGCAGTTCTTC. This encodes CASSQDVIAVHNEQFF.

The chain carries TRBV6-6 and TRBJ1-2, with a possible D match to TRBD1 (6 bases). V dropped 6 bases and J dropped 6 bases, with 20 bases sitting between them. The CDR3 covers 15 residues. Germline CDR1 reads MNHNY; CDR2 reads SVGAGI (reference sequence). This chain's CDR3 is CASSRPRGEGDGYTF. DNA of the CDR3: TGTGCCAGCAGCAGACCCCGGGGGGAGGGGGATGGCTACACCTTC.

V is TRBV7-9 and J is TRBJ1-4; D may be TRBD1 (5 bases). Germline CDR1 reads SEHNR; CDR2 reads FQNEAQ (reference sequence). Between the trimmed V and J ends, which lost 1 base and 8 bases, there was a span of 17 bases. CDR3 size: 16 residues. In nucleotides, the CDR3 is TGTGCCAGCAGCTTAGAATACCAGGGCGGGGGAGAAAAACTGTTTTTT. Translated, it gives CASSLEYQGGGEKLFF. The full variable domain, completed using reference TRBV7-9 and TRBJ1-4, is DTGVSQNPRHKITKRGQNVTFRCDPISEHNRLYWYRQTLGQGPEFLTYFQNEAQLEKSRLLSDRFSAERPKGSFSTLEIQRTEQGDSAMYLCASSLEYQGGGEKLFFGSGTQLSVL.

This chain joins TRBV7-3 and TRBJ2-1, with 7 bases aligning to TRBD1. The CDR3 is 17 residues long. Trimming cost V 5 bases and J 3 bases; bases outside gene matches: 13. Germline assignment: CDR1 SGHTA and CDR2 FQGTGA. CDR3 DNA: TGTGCCAGCAGCGCGAGAACACAGGGGCTCCACTACAATGAGCAGTTCTTC. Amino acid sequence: CASSARTQGLHYNEQFF.

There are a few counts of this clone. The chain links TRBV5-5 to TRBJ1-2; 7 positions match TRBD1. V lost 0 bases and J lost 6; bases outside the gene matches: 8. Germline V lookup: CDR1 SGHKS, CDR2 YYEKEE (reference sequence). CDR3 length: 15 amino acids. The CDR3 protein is CASSLGGQLGDGYTF. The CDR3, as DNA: TGTGCCAGCAGCTTGGGGGGACAGCTCGGGGATGGCTACACCTTC.

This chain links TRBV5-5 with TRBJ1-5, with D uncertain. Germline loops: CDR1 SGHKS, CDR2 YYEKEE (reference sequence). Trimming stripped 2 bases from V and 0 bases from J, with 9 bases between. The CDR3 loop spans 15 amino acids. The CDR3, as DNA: TGTGCCAGCAGCTTCGGGGAGTATAGCAATCAGCCCCAGCATTTT. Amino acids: CASSFGEYSNQPQHF.

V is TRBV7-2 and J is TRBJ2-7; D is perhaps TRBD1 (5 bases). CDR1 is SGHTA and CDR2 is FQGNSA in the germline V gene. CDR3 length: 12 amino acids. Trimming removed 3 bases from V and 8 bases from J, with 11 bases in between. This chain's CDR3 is CASSFGAPQQYF. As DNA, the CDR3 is TGTGCCAGCAGCTTTGGGGCACCCCAGCAGTACTTC.

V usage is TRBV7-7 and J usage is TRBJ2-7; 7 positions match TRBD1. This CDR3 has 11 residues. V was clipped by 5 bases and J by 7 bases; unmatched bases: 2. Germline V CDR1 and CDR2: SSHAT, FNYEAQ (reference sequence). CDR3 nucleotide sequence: TGTGCCAGCAGCCTCAGGGGGGAGCAGTACTTC. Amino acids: CASSLRGEQYF.

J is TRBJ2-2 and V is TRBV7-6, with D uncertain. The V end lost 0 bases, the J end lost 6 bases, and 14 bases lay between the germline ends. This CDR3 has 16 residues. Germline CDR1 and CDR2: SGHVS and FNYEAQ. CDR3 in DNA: TGTGCCAGCAGCTTAGCGGGTTTGGGAATTGCCGGGGAGCTGTTTTTT. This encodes CASSLAGLGIAGELFF. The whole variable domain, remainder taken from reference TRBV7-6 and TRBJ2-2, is GAGVSQSPRYKVTKRGQDVALRCDPISGHVSLYWYRQALGQGPEFLTYFNYEAQQDKSGLPNDRFSAERPEGSISTLTIQRTEQRDSAMYRCASSLAGLGIAGELFFGEGSRLTVL.

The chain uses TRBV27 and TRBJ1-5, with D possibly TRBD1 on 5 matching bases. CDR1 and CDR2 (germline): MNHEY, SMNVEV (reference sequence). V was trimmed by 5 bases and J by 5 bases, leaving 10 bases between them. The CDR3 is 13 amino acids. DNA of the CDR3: TGTGCCAGCAGTGTACAGGAGGATCAGCCCCAGCATTTT. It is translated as CASSVQEDQPQHF.

This CDR3 is CASSRQQGRDYGYTF. The CDR3 nucleotides are TGTGCCAGCAGCCGTCAACAGGGGCGGGACTATGGCTACACCTTC. The V and J genes are TRBV7-9 and TRBJ1-2; 7 nucleotides align to TRBD1. Germline V gene sequence: CDR1 SEHNR, CDR2 FQNEAQ (reference sequence). V dropped 5 bases and J dropped 3; count of bases not matched to a gene: 9. The CDR3 runs to 15 residues.

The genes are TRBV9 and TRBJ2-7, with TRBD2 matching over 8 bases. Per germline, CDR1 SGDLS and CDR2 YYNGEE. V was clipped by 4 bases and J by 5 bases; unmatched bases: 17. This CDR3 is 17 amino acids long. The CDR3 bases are TGTGCCAGCAGCCCCAGAGGGCCCGGGACTAGAACCCACGAGCAGTACTTC. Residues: CASSPRGPGTRTHEQYF.

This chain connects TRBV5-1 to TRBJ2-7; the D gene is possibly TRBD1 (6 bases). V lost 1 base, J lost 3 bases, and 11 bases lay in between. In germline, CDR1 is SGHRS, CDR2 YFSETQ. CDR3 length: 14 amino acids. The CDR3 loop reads CASSLQIGGYEQYF. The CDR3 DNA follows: TGCGCCAGCAGCTTGCAGATAGGGGGCTACGAGCAGTACTTC.

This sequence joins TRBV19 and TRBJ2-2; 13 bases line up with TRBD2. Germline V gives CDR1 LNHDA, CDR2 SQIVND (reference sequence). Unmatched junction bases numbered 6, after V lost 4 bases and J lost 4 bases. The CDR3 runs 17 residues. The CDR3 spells CASSTPGLAGFTGELFF. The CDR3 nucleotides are TGTGCCAGTAGTACACCGGGACTAGCGGGATTCACCGGGGAGCTGTTTTTT.

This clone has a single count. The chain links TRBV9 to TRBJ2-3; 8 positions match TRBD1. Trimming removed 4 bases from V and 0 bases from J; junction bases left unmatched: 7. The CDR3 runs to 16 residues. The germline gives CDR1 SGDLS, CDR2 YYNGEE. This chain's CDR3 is CASSPHTGGSTDTQYF. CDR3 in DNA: TGTGCCAGCAGCCCCCACACAGGGGGAAGCACAGATACGCAGTATTTT.